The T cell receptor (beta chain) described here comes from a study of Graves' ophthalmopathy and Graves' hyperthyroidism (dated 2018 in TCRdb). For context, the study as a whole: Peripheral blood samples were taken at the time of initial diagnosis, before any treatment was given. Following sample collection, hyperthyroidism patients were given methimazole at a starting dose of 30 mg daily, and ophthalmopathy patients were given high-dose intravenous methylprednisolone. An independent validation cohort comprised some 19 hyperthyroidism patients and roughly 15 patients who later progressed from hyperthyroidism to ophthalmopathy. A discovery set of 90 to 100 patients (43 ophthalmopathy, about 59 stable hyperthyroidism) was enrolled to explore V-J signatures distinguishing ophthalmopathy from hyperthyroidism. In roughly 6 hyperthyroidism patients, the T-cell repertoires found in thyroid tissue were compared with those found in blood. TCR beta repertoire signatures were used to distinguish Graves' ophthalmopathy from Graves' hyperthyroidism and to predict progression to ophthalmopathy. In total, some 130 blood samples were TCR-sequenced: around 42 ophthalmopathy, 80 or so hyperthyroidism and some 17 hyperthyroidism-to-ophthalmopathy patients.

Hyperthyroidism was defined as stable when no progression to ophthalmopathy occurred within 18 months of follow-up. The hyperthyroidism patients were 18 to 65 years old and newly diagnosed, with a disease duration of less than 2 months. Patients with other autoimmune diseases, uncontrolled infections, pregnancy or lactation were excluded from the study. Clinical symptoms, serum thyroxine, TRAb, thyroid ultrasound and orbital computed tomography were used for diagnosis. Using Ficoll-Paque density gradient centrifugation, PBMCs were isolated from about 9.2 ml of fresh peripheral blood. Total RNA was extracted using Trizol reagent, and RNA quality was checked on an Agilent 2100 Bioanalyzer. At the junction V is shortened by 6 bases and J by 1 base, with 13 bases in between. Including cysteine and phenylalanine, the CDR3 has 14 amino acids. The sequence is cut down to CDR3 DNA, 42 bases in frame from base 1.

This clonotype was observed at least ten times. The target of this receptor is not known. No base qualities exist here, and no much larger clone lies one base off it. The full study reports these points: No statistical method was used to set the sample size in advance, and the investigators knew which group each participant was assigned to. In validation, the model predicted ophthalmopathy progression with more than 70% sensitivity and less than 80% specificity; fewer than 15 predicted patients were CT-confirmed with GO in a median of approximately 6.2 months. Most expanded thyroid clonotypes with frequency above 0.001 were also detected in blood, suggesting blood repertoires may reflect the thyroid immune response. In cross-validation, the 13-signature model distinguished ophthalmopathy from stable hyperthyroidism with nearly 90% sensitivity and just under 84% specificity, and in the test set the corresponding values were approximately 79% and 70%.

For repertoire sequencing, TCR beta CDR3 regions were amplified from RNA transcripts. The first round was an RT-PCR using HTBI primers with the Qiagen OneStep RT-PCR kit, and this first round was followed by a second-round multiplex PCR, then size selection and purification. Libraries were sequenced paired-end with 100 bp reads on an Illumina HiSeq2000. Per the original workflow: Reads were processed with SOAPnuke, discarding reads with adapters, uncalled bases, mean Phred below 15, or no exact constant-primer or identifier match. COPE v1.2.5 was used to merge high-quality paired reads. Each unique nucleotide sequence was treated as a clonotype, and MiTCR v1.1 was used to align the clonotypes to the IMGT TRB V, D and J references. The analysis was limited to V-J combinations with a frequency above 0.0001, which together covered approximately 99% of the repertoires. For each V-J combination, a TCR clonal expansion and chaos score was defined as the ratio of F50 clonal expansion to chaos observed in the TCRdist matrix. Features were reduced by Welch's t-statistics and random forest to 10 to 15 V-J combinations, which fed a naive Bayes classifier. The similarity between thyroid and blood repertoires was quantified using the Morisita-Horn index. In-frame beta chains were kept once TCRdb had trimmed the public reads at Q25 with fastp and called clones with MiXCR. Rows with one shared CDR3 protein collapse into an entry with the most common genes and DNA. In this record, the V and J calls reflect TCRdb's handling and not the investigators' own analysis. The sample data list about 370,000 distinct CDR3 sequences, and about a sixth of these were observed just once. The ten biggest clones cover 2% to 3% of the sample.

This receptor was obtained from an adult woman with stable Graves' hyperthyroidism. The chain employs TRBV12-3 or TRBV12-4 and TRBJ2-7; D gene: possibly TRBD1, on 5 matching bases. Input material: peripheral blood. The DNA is TGTGCCAGCAGGGCGGACACTGCGTCCTACGAGCAGTACTTC. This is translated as CASRADTASYEQYF.